These 4 T cell receptor beta chains originate from one sample sequenced in a study of CD8 T cells in ankylosing spondylitis. Each CDR3 protein is one row after TCRdb ran MiXCR on the 5' RACE reads. The sample lists 340,000 or so distinct CDR3 sequences, 14% to 15% occurring once. The sequenced sample was blood, either unsorted or a sorted T cell fraction (not recorded which). Receptor source: a male donor with ankylosing spondylitis or in good health (not recorded which).

V and J are TRBV6-1 and TRBJ1-1; 7 nucleotides line up with TRBD1. Germline V CDR1 and CDR2: MNHNS, SASEGT. J lost 4 bases, V lost 7 bases, and 9 bases had no gene match. This CDR3 comprises 14 residues. The chain's CDR3 is CASTSTGTATEAFF. CDR3 coding DNA: TGTGCCAGCACCTCAACCGGGACAGCCACTGAAGCTTTCTTT.

The chain carries TRBV19 and TRBJ1-2; 7 bases are shared with TRBD1. CDR3 length equals 14 residues. CDR1 is LNHDA, CDR2 SQIVND, per germline (reference sequence). V trimming: 3 bases; J trimming: 5 bases; junction bases outside the gene matches: 6. The CDR3 DNA reads as TGTGCCAGTAGTATGAGGACAGGCGGTTATGGCTACACCTTC. This gives the protein CASSMRTGGYGYTF. Based on the CDR3 plus reference TRBV19 and TRBJ1-2, the full variable domain is DGGITQSPKYLFRKEGQNVTLSCEQNLNHDAMYWYRQDPGQGLRLIYYSQIVNDFQKGDIAEGYSVSREKKESFPLTVTSAQKNPTAFYLCASSMRTGGYGYTFGSGTRLTVV.

This clonotype was counted at least ten times. The chain links TRBV10-3 to TRBJ1-3; D unclear. Looked up from germline, CDR1 is ENHRY and CDR2 is SYGVKD. Between the trimmed V and J ends, which lost 8 bases and 8 bases, there was a span of 10 bases. CDR3 length equals 11 residues. The CDR3 nucleotides are TGTGCCATCGCGGGCGGGGACACCATATATTTT. It yields the protein CAIAGGDTIYF.

This clonotype occurred a few times. This sequence joins TRBV4-1 and TRBJ2-7; 10 positions agree with TRBD2. Germline-derived CDR1 and CDR2 are MGHRA and YSYEKL. This CDR3 spans 15 amino acids. V gave up 5 bases and J gave up 4 bases; unmatched junction bases: 8. CDR3 amino acids: CASSEGAGGHYEQYF. CDR3 DNA sequence: TGCGCCAGCAGCGAAGGAGCGGGGGGGCATTACGAGCAGTACTTC.